This is a list of T cell receptor beta chains from one sample in a study of vaccination and CD4 T cells after COVID-19. Antigen specificity for these receptors is unknown. TCRdb called the PCR reads again in MiXCR, with one record for every CDR3 protein. Among some 24,000 distinct CDR3 sequences listed, 40% to 50% were seen once. This specimen was CD4+ T cells from blood, cultured in vitro, taken about 7 months after SARS-CoV-2 vaccination. The receptors were sampled from a human donor who had recovered from COVID-19. Each CDR3 is given with its conserved first and last residue. A D gene is named only where the DNA matches it firmly. Only some rows state a clone size, as once, few, many or a class for expanded clones.

CASSQVRTGGPGELFF	TGCGCCAGCAGCCAAGTCAGGACGGGAGGGCCCGGGGAGCTGTTTTTT	TRBJ2-2	TRBV4-3	NA	TRBD2
CSASVGGSTEAFF	TGCAGTGCTTCGGTGGGGGGGAGCACTGAAGCTTTCTTT	TRBJ1-1	TRBV20-1	few	NA
CASSFGPLGPQYF	TGTGCCAGCAGCTTCGGTCCCCTTGGGCCCCAGTACTTC	TRBJ2-5	TRBV11-3	NA	NA
CASSSLAENSYNEQFF	TGTGCCAGCAGCTCACTAGCGGAGAACTCCTACAATGAGCAGTTCTTC	TRBJ2-1	TRBV7-6	NA	TRBD2
CASSWAGTGGPGELFF	TGTGCCAGCAGCTGGGCCGGGACAGGGGGCCCCGGGGAGCTGTTTTTT	TRBJ2-2	TRBV7-2	NA	TRBD1
CASSSRGNTEAFF	TGTGCCAGCAGTTCCCGGGGGAACACTGAAGCTTTCTTT	TRBJ1-1	TRBV27	few	NA
CASRQGVRVTF	TGTGCCAGCAGACAGGGGGTCAGGGTGACTTTC	TRBJ2-6	TRBV6-1	NA	TRBD1
CASSHPARGETQYF	TGTGCCAGCAGCCACCCCGCCAGGGGAGAGACCCAGTACTTC	TRBJ2-5	TRBV7-9	NA	NA
CASRGGSLLAGVADTQYF	TGTGCCAGCAGGGGAGGATCCCTACTAGCGGGAGTAGCAGATACGCAGTATTTT	TRBJ2-3	TRBV7-2	few	TRBD2
CASRGKGGPNTEAFF	TGTGCCAGCAGGGGGAAGGGGGGACCGAACACTGAAGCTTTCTTT	TRBJ1-1	TRBV21-1	NA	NA
CASSPDRGTEAFF	TGTGCCAGCAGTCCCGACAGGGGCACTGAAGCTTTCTTT	TRBJ1-1	TRBV27	NA	TRBD1
CASSMGQGRNQPQHF	TGTGCCAGTAGTATGGGACAGGGAAGGAATCAGCCCCAGCATTTT	TRBJ1-5	TRBV19	NA	TRBD1
CASSLGLAGGFYNEQFF	TGTGCCAGCAGTCTGGGACTAGCGGGAGGGTTCTACAATGAGCAGTTCTTC	TRBJ2-1	TRBV28	NA	TRBD2
CSARDFSGSQNEQFF	TGCAGTGCTAGAGATTTTAGCGGGAGCCAGAATGAGCAGTTCTTC	TRBJ2-1	TRBV20-1	few	TRBD2
CSAIEGANVLTF	TGCAGTGCAATAGAAGGGGCCAACGTCCTGACTTTC	TRBJ2-6	TRBV20-1	NA	NA
CASSLARAAQETQYF	TGTGCCAGCAGCTTAGCGCGGGCAGCTCAAGAGACCCAGTACTTC	TRBJ2-5	TRBV7-8	NA	NA
CSAAQGMDGYTF	TGCAGTGCAGCTCAGGGGATGGATGGCTACACCTTC	TRBJ1-2	TRBV20-1	NA	NA
CASSKNGQGNGYTF	TGTGCCAGCAGTAAGAACGGACAGGGGAATGGCTACACCTTC	TRBJ1-2	TRBV2	NA	TRBD1
CASSRTSGNTYEQYF	TGTGCCAGCAGCCGGACTAGCGGGAACACCTACGAGCAGTACTTC	TRBJ2-7	TRBV7-9	few	TRBD2
CSSRGDRVNQETQYF	TGCAGTTCCAGGGGGGACAGGGTAAATCAAGAGACCCAGTACTTC	TRBJ2-5	TRBV20-1	NA	TRBD1
CASSLRAGASNEQFF	TGTGCCAGCAGCTTAAGGGCGGGAGCGTCCAATGAGCAGTTCTTC	TRBJ2-1	TRBV7-2	few	TRBD2
CASSDRLGTSSQYEQYF	TGCGCCAGCAGTGACCGACTCGGGACTAGCAGTCAGTACGAGCAGTACTTC	TRBJ2-7	TRBV10-1	NA	TRBD2
CASSRLTQAFF	TGTGCCAGCAGCCGCCTAACCCAAGCTTTCTTT	TRBJ1-1	TRBV5-8	NA	NA
CSAPLGTDTQYF	TGCAGTGCTCCACTGGGCACAGATACGCAGTATTTT	TRBJ2-3	TRBV20-1	NA	NA
CASSVTSGEATQYF	TGTGCCAGCAGCGTTACTAGCGGTGAGGCAACCCAGTACTTC	TRBJ2-5	TRBV7-8	few	TRBD2
CSVRGQGRRETQYF	TGCAGTGTCAGAGGACAGGGTAGGAGAGAGACCCAGTACTTC	TRBJ2-5	TRBV20-1	NA	TRBD1
CASSEGLAAGQETQYF	TGCGCCAGCAGTGAGGGCCTAGCGGCGGGGCAAGAGACCCAGTACTTC	TRBJ2-5	TRBV10-1	NA	TRBD2
CSARPPGLAAPGEQYF	TGCAGTGCTAGGCCCCCGGGACTAGCGGCCCCCGGGGAGCAGTACTTC	TRBJ2-7	TRBV20-1	NA	TRBD2
CASSLSMNTEAFF	TGTGCCAGCAGTCTCTCCATGAACACTGAAGCTTTCTTT	TRBJ1-1	TRBV6-1	few	NA
CASSPSGRPSTDTQYF	TGTGCCAGCAGCCCTTCGGGGCGTCCTAGCACAGATACGCAGTATTTT	TRBJ2-3	TRBV7-9	NA	NA
CSAPGKRDRQHSPLHF	TGCAGTGCCCCGGGGAAGCGGGACAGACAGCACTCACCCCTCCACTTT	TRBJ1-6	TRBV20-1	NA	TRBD1
CSAFWGITDTQYF	TGCAGTGCGTTCTGGGGGATCACAGATACGCAGTATTTT	TRBJ2-3	TRBV20-1	few	NA
CASSDSPGTLGEQYF	TGCGCCAGCAGTGATTCCCCCGGGACCCTTGGCGAGCAGTACTTC	TRBJ2-7	TRBV10-1	few	NA
CASAGGGRSSYEQYF	TGTGCCAGCGCTGGTGGGGGCCGCAGTAGCTACGAGCAGTACTTC	TRBJ2-7	TRBV6-1	few	NA
CASSYEQIPGYEQYF	TGTGCCAGCAGTTACGAGCAAATCCCGGGCTACGAGCAGTACTTC	TRBJ2-7	TRBV6-7	NA	NA
CASSSRTDLNEKLFF	TGTGCCAGCAGCTCAAGGACAGACCTAAATGAAAAACTGTTTTTT	TRBJ1-4	TRBV7-9	NA	NA
CSARLLAQYEQYF	TGCAGTGCTAGATTGCTAGCGCAATACGAGCAGTACTTC	TRBJ2-7	TRBV20-1	few	NA
CASRPGQGAYEQYF	TGTGCCAGCAGACCCGGACAGGGGGCCTACGAGCAGTACTTC	TRBJ2-7	TRBV6-1	NA	TRBD1
CSARDQSDQANEKLFF	TGCAGTGCTAGAGATCAATCTGACCAAGCCAATGAAAAACTGTTTTTT	TRBJ1-4	TRBV20-1	NA	NA
CSARSDSEAFF	TGCAGTGCCCGCTCGGACAGTGAAGCTTTCTTT	TRBJ1-1	TRBV20-1	NA	NA
CATSVSGRAASEQFF	TGTGCCACCAGTGTTAGCGGGAGGGCCGCTAGTGAGCAGTTCTTC	TRBJ2-1	TRBV24-1	few	TRBD2
CSATGTRVAYEQYF	TGCAGTGCAACCGGGACTAGGGTCGCCTACGAGCAGTACTTC	TRBJ2-7	TRBV20-1	few	TRBD2
CSAEDRGFGQPQHF	TGCAGTGCTGAGGACAGGGGGTTTGGTCAGCCCCAGCATTTT	TRBJ1-5	TRBV20-1	medium-sized	TRBD1
CSVGVSGANVLTF	TGCAGCGTTGGGGTGTCTGGGGCCAACGTCCTGACTTTC	TRBJ2-6	TRBV29-1	NA	NA
CSAGDDGGTGETQYF	TGCAGTGCGGGGGACGACGGAGGGACTGGGGAGACCCAGTACTTC	TRBJ2-5	TRBV20-1	medium-sized	NA
CASSIGSEAFF	TGTGCCAGTAGTATTGGCAGTGAAGCTTTCTTT	TRBJ1-1	TRBV19	few	NA
CASTSGLKETQYF	TGTGCCAGTACTAGCGGATTAAAAGAGACCCAGTACTTC	TRBJ2-5	TRBV6-1	NA	TRBD2
CASRHRLTGNQPQHF	TGTGCCAGCAGGCATCGACTGACAGGGAATCAGCCCCAGCATTTT	TRBJ1-5	TRBV6-2/TRBV6-3	few	TRBD1
CASSEAVSRSVAYYGYTF	TGTGCCAGCAGTGAAGCCGTGTCCCGTTCGGTGGCTTACTATGGCTACACCTTC	TRBJ1-2	TRBV6-1	NA	NA
CASSPLQGYDTQYF	TGTGCCAGCTCACCATTGCAGGGATACGATACGCAGTATTTT	TRBJ2-3	TRBV18	NA	NA
CASGEGSDYGYTF	TGTGCCAGCGGGGAAGGGTCTGACTATGGCTACACCTTC	TRBJ1-2	TRBV7-8	few	NA
CASSTSVGGELFF	TGTGCCAGTAGCACTAGCGTGGGCGGGGAGCTGTTTTTT	TRBJ2-2	TRBV19	NA	TRBD2
CATSREGPTTRSYEQYF	TGTGCCACCAGCAGAGAGGGACCGACAACCCGGAGCTACGAGCAGTACTTC	TRBJ2-7	TRBV15	few	NA
CSARGLAGAYQETQYF	TGCAGTGCTAGAGGCCTAGCGGGAGCGTACCAAGAGACCCAGTACTTC	TRBJ2-5	TRBV20-1	few	TRBD2
CASSSRQGSYEQYF	TGTGCCAGCAGCTCCCGACAGGGAAGCTACGAGCAGTACTTC	TRBJ2-7	TRBV11-1	NA	TRBD1
CASSLSLAGGIRTDTQYF	TGTGCCAGCAGCTTAAGTTTAGCGGGAGGGATTAGAACAGATACGCAGTATTTT	TRBJ2-3	TRBV6-4	NA	TRBD2
CASSATSGSYEQYF	TGTGCCAGCAGCGCGACTAGCGGGAGTTACGAGCAGTACTTC	TRBJ2-7	TRBV7-6	few	TRBD2
CAWRRGWQETQYF	TGTGCCTGGAGGAGGGGGTGGCAAGAGACCCAGTACTTC	TRBJ2-5	TRBV30	NA	NA
CASSGAGGAGGIYEQYF	TGTGCCAGCAGCGGAGCGGGAGGTGCGGGAGGAATCTACGAGCAGTACTTC	TRBJ2-7	TRBV7-9	once	TRBD2